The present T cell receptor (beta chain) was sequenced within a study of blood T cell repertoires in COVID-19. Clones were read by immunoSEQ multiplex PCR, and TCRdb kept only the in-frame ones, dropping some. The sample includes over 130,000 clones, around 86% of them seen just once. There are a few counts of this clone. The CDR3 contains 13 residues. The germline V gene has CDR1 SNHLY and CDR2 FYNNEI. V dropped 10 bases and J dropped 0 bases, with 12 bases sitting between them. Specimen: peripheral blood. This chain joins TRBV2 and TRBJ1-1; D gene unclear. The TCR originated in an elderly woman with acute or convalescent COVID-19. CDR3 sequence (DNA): TGTGCCACGGATACACAGATGAACACTGAAGCTTTCTTT. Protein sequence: CATDTQMNTEAFF.